This entry lists 21 T cell receptor beta chains sequenced from one sample in a study of T-cell reconstitution after alpha-beta-depleted transplantation in children. Unique molecular identifiers were incorporated into the prepared TCRbeta library. One entry per CDR3 protein, called by TCRdb with MiXCR from the PCR reads. Of approximately 79,000 distinct CDR3 sequences in the sample, about a sixth were seen once. Sequencing was performed on PBMCs, mostly from graft donor cells, taken 360 days after TCRalphabeta/CD19-depleted stem cell transplant. The receptor set was obtained from a male patient between 2 and 10 years old who had a stem cell transplant for acute lymphoblastic leukemia, so the T cells may come from the graft donor.

This chain connects TRBV5-1 to TRBJ2-7; 13 bases map to TRBD2. The CDR3 extends over 16 amino acids. J gave up 3 bases and V 3 bases, and 6 bases lay outside the gene matches. In germline, CDR1 is SGHRS, CDR2 YFSETQ. For the CDR3, the DNA is TGCGCCAGCAGCTCGGGACTAGCGGGACAACACTACGAGCAGTACTTC. This codes for CASSSGLAGQHYEQYF. The whole variable domain, remainder taken from reference TRBV5-1 and TRBJ2-7, is KAGVTQTPRYLIKTRGQQVTLSCSPISGHRSVSWYQQTPGQGLQFLFEYFSETQRNKGNFPGRFSGRQFSNSRSEMNVSTLELGDSALYLCASSSGLAGQHYEQYFGPGTRLTVT.

This clonotype was observed a few times. The chain has TRBV4-1 and TRBJ2-4, with D possibly TRBD2 on 6 matching bases. The length of the CDR3 is 15 residues. V was clipped by 0 bases and J by 9 bases, with 15 bases between them. Germline values: CDR1 MGHRA, CDR2 YSYEKL. The CDR3 sequence is CASSQDWRARGIQYF. The DNA for the CDR3 is TGCGCCAGCAGCCAAGATTGGAGGGCGAGAGGCATTCAGTACTTC.

CDR3 coding DNA: TGTGCCATCAGTGAGTCACTAGTAACAGATACGCAGTATTTT. It encodes CAISESLVTDTQYF. The chain carries TRBV10-3 and TRBJ2-3; a possible D gene is TRBD2 (5 bases). CDR3 length: 14 residues. Germline CDR1 ENHRY, CDR2 SYGVKD. The V and J ends lost 0 bases and 3 bases respectively, with 7 bases between them.

The chain carries TRBV7-8 and TRBJ2-7; perhaps TRBD2 as D (6 bases). This CDR3 has 14 amino acids. Germline assignment: CDR1 SGHVS and CDR2 FQNEAQ. Trimming took off 3 bases at V and 3 bases at J, with 12 bases between the two ends. In nucleotides, the CDR3 is TGTGCCAGCAGCTTTCCGGGAGTTAACTACGAGCAGTACTTC. This encodes CASSFPGVNYEQYF.

V is TRBV4-1 and J is TRBJ1-5; TRBD1 matches 9 bases. This CDR3 contains 15 residues. The ends lost 4 bases at V and 5 bases at J; junction bases unmatched: 6. In germline, CDR1 is MGHRA, CDR2 YSYEKL. In nucleotides, the CDR3 is TGCGCCAGCAGCCCCCCGGACAGGGGTGATCAGCCCCAGCATTTT. Amino acid sequence: CASSPPDRGDQPQHF.

This chain joins TRBV1 and TRBJ2-1; the D call in the table, TRBD1, was not verified against the DNA. TRBV1 constitutes a pseudogene. This CDR3 region has 18 residues. The CDR3 sequence is CTSKPGQGQPSSYNEQFF. In DNA, the CDR3 is TGTACCAGCAAACCGGGACAGGGGCAACCTAGCTCCTACAATGAGCAGTTCTTC.

The chain carries TRBV18 and TRBJ2-7; 9 bases are shared with TRBD2. The ends lost 4 bases at V and 6 bases at J; junction bases unmatched: 4. Germline-derived CDR1 and CDR2 are KGHSH and LQKENI. The CDR3 has 13 amino acids. CDR3: CASSLRTSAEQYF. CDR3 nucleotide sequence: TGTGCCAGCTCACTCCGGACTAGCGCCGAGCAGTACTTC.

This clonotype appeared a few times. This may be a read error: a much more frequent sequence differs by one nucleotide. This chain links TRBV3-1 with TRBJ2-1, with 7 bases fitting TRBD2. The V gene's germline CDR1 is LGHDT and CDR2 YNNKEL (reference sequence). The CDR3 contains 13 residues. V lost 2 bases, J lost 9 bases, and 4 bases stayed unmatched. The CDR3 coding sequence is TGTGCCAGCAGCCAATTCCCGGGGGGTGAGCAGTTCTTC. Protein: CASSQFPGGEQFF.

This clonotype was recorded many times. The genes are TRBV7-2 and TRBJ1-1; the D is unclear. The CDR3 covers 14 residues. Trimming took off 3 bases at V and 0 bases at J, with 8 bases between the two ends. The V gene's germline CDR1 is SGHTA and CDR2 FQGNSA. The CDR3 coding sequence is TGTGCCAGCAGCTTGAGAGGGATGAACACTGAAGCTTTCTTT. This gives the protein CASSLRGMNTEAFF. Full variable domain (missing parts from reference TRBV7-2 and TRBJ1-1): GAGVSQSPSNKVTEKGKDVELRCDPISGHTALYWYRQSLGQGLEFLIYFQGNSAPDKSGLPSDRFSAERTGGSVSTLTIQRTQQEDSAVYLCASSLRGMNTEAFFGQGTRLTVV.

There are a few counts of this clonotype. V gene TRBV7-6 combines with J gene TRBJ2-7, with 11 bases that match TRBD2. This CDR3 spans 16 amino acids. The junction had 8 bases not matched to a gene; V was cut back by 5 bases and J by 2 bases. In germline, CDR1 is SGHVS, CDR2 FNYEAQ. The CDR3 nucleotides are TGTGCCAGCAGCAACCCGGGACTAGCGGACACCTACGAGCAGTACTTC. Its protein product is CASSNPGLADTYEQYF.

The chain uses TRBV7-9 and TRBJ1-2; the D is unclear. The CDR3 is 15 residues long. Between the trimmed V and J ends, which lost 1 base and 4 bases, there was a span of 13 bases. Per germline, CDR1 SEHNR and CDR2 FQNEAQ (reference sequence). The CDR3 DNA reads as TGTGCCAGCAGCTTAGGAGGCTGGACCTCCTATGGCTACACCTTC. Its protein product is CASSLGGWTSYGYTF.

The V call is TRBV5-1, the J call TRBJ2-7; 13 nucleotides agree with TRBD2. This CDR3 is 16 amino acids long. Trimming removed 5 bases from V and 0 bases from J; junction bases left unmatched: 5. Per the germline V gene, CDR1 is SGHRS and CDR2 is YFSETQ. The CDR3 is CASRLGTSGVSYEQYF. CDR3 DNA sequence: TGCGCCAGCAGACTAGGGACTAGCGGGGTCTCCTACGAGCAGTACTTC.

The chain links TRBV24-1 to TRBJ2-3; 9 nucleotides line up with TRBD2. Germline CDR1 KGHDR, CDR2 SFDVKD. This CDR3 spans 18 amino acids. The V gene end was trimmed by 2 bases and the J gene end by 2 bases; junction bases not matched to a gene: 10. This CDR3 is CATSDSTRGRANTDTQYF. Here the CDR3 DNA reads TGTGCCACCAGTGATTCTACGCGCGGGAGGGCCAACACAGATACGCAGTATTTT.

The genes are TRBV7-2 and TRBJ2-2; 9 bases agree with TRBD2. CDR1 and CDR2 from the germline V gene are SGHTA and FQGNSA. The CDR3 contains 15 residues. After removal of 1 base from V and 4 bases from J, the junction contained 1 base not matched to a gene. CDR3: CASSLVAGVTGELFF. The CDR3 DNA sequence: TGTGCCAGCAGCTTAGTAGCGGGAGTCACCGGGGAGCTGTTTTTT.

This clonotype was recorded a few times. The chain uses TRBV28 and TRBJ2-2, with TRBD2 identical over 15 bases. Germline CDR1 and CDR2: MDHEN and SYDVKM. This CDR3 is 18 amino acids long. J lost 4 bases, V lost 6 bases, and 9 bases had no gene match. The CDR3 sequence: CASSPGLAGGPVTGELFF. Here the CDR3 DNA reads TGTGCCAGCAGCCCGGGACTAGCGGGAGGCCCCGTCACCGGGGAGCTGTTTTTT.

This clonotype came up a few times. This rearrangement joins TRBV6-1 to TRBJ2-3, with D possibly matching TRBD2 (6 bases). The germline V gene has CDR1 MNHNS and CDR2 SASEGT. The CDR3 is 15 residues long. Trimming stripped 6 bases from V and 4 bases from J, with 17 bases between. The CDR3 spells CASSPGTPRADTQYF. CDR3 sequence (DNA): TGTGCCAGCAGCCCCGGGACTCCAAGGGCAGATACGCAGTATTTT.

The chain carries TRBV29-1 and TRBJ2-1, with TRBD2 identical over 7 bases. The CDR3 is 14 amino acids. Germline values: CDR1 SQVTM, CDR2 ANQGSEA. V was pared by 4 bases and J by 0 bases, with 3 bases of the junction left unmatched. CDR3 region: CSVVGGSSYNEQFF. CDR3 DNA sequence: TGCAGCGTTGTCGGGGGGAGCTCCTACAATGAGCAGTTCTTC.

This clonotype turned up a few times. Written as DNA, the CDR3 is TGCGCCAGCAGCTTGATACCGGGACTAGCGGAGACTGGCAATGAGCAGTTCTTC. Amino acids: CASSLIPGLAETGNEQFF. The rearrangement links TRBV5-1 to TRBJ2-1, with 11 bases that match TRBD2. CDR1 and CDR2 from the germline V gene are SGHRS and YFSETQ. The CDR3 consists of 18 residues. Trimming removed 1 base from V and 6 bases from J; junction bases left unmatched: 12.

The V call is TRBV9, the J call TRBJ2-7; no clear D gene. The V gene lost 0 bases and the J gene lost 1 base, with 8 bases spanning the gap. Germline CDR1 and CDR2: SGDLS and YYNGEE. This CDR3 is built from 14 residues. The CDR3 sequence: CASSVGSLSYEQYF. The CDR3 DNA reads TGTGCCAGCAGCGTAGGAAGTCTTTCCTACGAGCAGTACTTC.

The V call is TRBV11-1, the J call TRBJ2-1; 8 nucleotides align to TRBD1. Unmatched junction bases numbered 17, after V lost 6 bases and J lost 1 base. The CDR3 totals 19 residues. CDR1 is SGHAT and CDR2 is FQDESV in the germline V gene (reference sequence). This CDR3 is CASSQGAPRPTKSYNEQFF. The CDR3, as DNA: TGTGCCAGCAGTCAGGGGGCACCCCGCCCTACGAAATCCTACAATGAGCAGTTCTTC.

The rearrangement links TRBV6-5 to TRBJ2-7, with 15 nucleotides matching TRBD2. The CDR3 is 17 amino acids. Germline CDR1 is MNHEY and CDR2 is SVGAGI. Trimming cost V 0 bases and J 4 bases; bases outside gene matches: 4. CDR3 DNA: TGTGCCAGCAGTTACTCGGGACTAGCGGGAGGCCGGTACGAGCAGTACTTC. It encodes CASSYSGLAGGRYEQYF.